The 13 T cell receptor beta chains presented below share a single source sample, sequenced in a study of shared T cell receptors in the human thymus. Generated by immunoSEQ multiplex PCR, the TCRdb table keeps only in-frame clones and is missing some. Of hundreds of thousands of clones in the sample, about 90% were seen once. These sequences were also reported in another study, on human thymus T cells.

Sequenced input: thymocytes. These receptors all come from a boy under two years old with a congenital heart defect.

This chain joins TRBV13 and TRBJ2-1, with TRBD2 matching over 7 bases. Germline loops: CDR1 PRHDT, CDR2 FYEKMQ (reference sequence). The V and J ends lost 0 bases and 9 bases, in that order; junction bases with no gene match: 8. This CDR3 spans 15 amino acids. This chain's CDR3 is CASSLGRTRVSEQFF. DNA of the CDR3: TGTGCCAGCAGCTTAGGCAGGACTAGAGTCTCTGAGCAGTTCTTC.

V usage is TRBV7-9 and J usage is TRBJ2-2, with 8 bases that match TRBD2. Per the germline V gene, CDR1 is SEHNR and CDR2 is FQNEAQ (reference sequence). The CDR3 spans 18 residues. Unmatched junction bases numbered 13, after V lost 5 bases and J lost 2 bases. CDR3 bases: TGTGCCAGCAGCCCTTCGGGGGTAGCGGGGATAAACACCGGGGAGCTGTTTTTT. This codes for CASSPSGVAGINTGELFF.

This clone has just a few counts. The rearrangement uses TRBV7-2 and TRBJ2-1; 9 bases align to TRBD2. Per germline, CDR1 SGHTA and CDR2 FQGNSA. The CDR3 covers 14 residues. Losses at the gene ends were 5 bases for V and 8 bases for J; bases not matched to a gene: 7. The CDR3 sequence: CASSPRSSGDEQFF. CDR3 DNA sequence: TGTGCCAGCAGCCCAAGGTCTAGCGGGGATGAGCAGTTCTTC.

This chain uses TRBV7-9 with TRBJ2-7, with D perhaps matching TRBD1 (5 bases). CDR1 is SEHNR and CDR2 is FQNEAQ in the germline V gene (reference sequence). The CDR3 contains 14 residues. V was trimmed by 4 bases and J by 1 base, leaving 11 bases between them. This chain's CDR3 is CASSSQAPSYEQYF. The CDR3 DNA sequence: TGTGCCAGCAGCTCACAGGCACCGTCCTACGAGCAGTACTTC.

V gene TRBV29-1 combines with J gene TRBJ1-2; TRBD1 matches 9 bases. V lost 0 bases to trimming and J lost 7 bases; unmatched junction nucleotides: 9. CDR1 and CDR2 (germline): SQVTM, ANQGSEA. This CDR3 comprises 15 residues. This CDR3 reads CSVEDATGTGPGYTF. The DNA of the CDR3 is TGCAGCGTTGAAGATGCCACCGGGACAGGGCCTGGCTACACCTTC.

The chain couples TRBV7-2 to TRBJ1-1, with 8 bases aligning to TRBD1. Looked up from germline, CDR1 is SGHTA and CDR2 is FQGNSA. After removal of 4 bases from V and 0 bases from J, the junction contained 13 bases not matched to a gene. The CDR3 is 18 amino acids. In DNA, the CDR3 is TGTGCCAGCAGCTGCCGGACAGGGAAGGGGAAAATGAACACTGAAGCTTTCTTT. This sequence encodes CASSCRTGKGKMNTEAFF.

The rearrangement joins TRBV5-1 to TRBJ1-1; maybe TRBD1 (5 bases). Germline CDR1 reads SGHRS; CDR2 reads YFSETQ. The CDR3 contains 15 residues. With 0 bases removed from V and 2 bases from J, the gap between germline ends came to 11 bases. The DNA for the CDR3 is TGCGCCAGCAGCTTGGCGGGGGGACGCAACACTGAAGCTTTCTTT. It encodes CASSLAGGRNTEAFF.

The V gene is TRBV5-4, the J gene TRBJ2-7, with D maybe TRBD1 (5 bases). Germline-derived CDR1 and CDR2 are SGHNT and YYREEE (reference sequence). The CDR3 is made up of 13 amino acids. V was cut by 4 bases and J by 4 bases, with 12 bases left in between. Here the CDR3 reads CASSRQGLYEQYF. CDR3 DNA sequence: TGTGCCAGCAGCCGTCAGGGCCTATACGAGCAGTACTTC.

This chain connects TRBV5-8 to TRBJ2-7, with a possible D match to TRBD2 (7 bases). Trimming took 2 bases from V and 3 from J, leaving 21 bases between them. CDR1 and CDR2 from the germline V gene are SGHTS and YDEGEE. The CDR3 consists of 17 residues. Written as DNA, the CDR3 is TGTGCCAGCAGCTTTCAGCCCCTCGGGGGGCCCCACTACGAGCAGTACTTC. This encodes CASSFQPLGGPHYEQYF.

This clone was counted a single time. V gene TRBV6-5 combines with J gene TRBJ2-3; perhaps TRBD1 as D (6 bases). Trimming shortened V by 0 bases and J by 6 bases, and 13 bases separated the two germline ends. The CDR3 spans 15 residues. Germline V gene data show CDR1 as MNHEY and CDR2 as SVGAGI. CDR3 sequence (DNA): TGTGCCAGCAGTTACTCGAGTTCAGGACAGGATACGCAGTATTTT. This gives the protein CASSYSSSGQDTQYF.

The sample holds one count of this clone. This chain joins TRBV28 and TRBJ2-7; TRBD2 might be the D (6 bases). This CDR3 spans 16 amino acids. Trimming cost V 7 bases and J 2 bases, with 21 bases left between them. Germline lookup yields CDR1 MDHEN and CDR2 SYDVKM. The CDR3 nucleotides are TGTGCCAGCAACCCTTCCCATCGACTAGTGGCCTACGAGCAGTACTTC. It specifies CASNPSHRLVAYEQYF.

V is TRBV29-1 and J is TRBJ2-7; 9 nucleotides match TRBD2. The CDR3 runs 15 residues. The J segment lost 3 bases and the V segment lost 4 bases, leaving 10 bases of the junction unmatched. Per germline, CDR1 SQVTM and CDR2 ANQGSEA. The CDR3 nucleotides are TGCAGCGTTGGTGTGGGAATAGCGGGAGTCTACGAGCAGTACTTC. Its translation is CSVGVGIAGVYEQYF.

The V call is TRBV28, the J call TRBJ2-6, with D perhaps TRBD1 (6 bases). Germline CDR1 is MDHEN and CDR2 is SYDVKM. V was clipped by 9 bases and J by 0 bases, with 12 bases between them. The CDR3 is 15 residues long. Written as DNA, the CDR3 is TGTGCCAGTATACAGGGAAACTCTGGGGCCAACGTCCTGACTTTC. Translated: CASIQGNSGANVLTF.